The 7 T cell receptor beta chains presented below share a single source sample, sequenced in a study of post-analysis software for immune sequencing data. Study-level findings and limits: Patients had higher frequencies than controls of roughly 5 TRBV segments, including TRBV5-6, TRBV5-1 and TRBV20-1.

Tagging with unique molecular identifiers was a feature of the TCR beta cDNA libraries. TCRdb re-analysed the PCR reads in MiXCR, keeping a single row per CDR3 protein. The sample lists about 460,000 distinct CDR3 sequences, under 55% occurring once. No antigen has been assigned to these receptors. The sequenced sample consisted of blood. The receptors derive from a girl aged 10 to 17 with multiple sclerosis.

This clonotype was detected only a few times. J is TRBJ2-7 and V is TRBV7-8; 9 bases align to TRBD2. The germline CDR1 and CDR2 sequences are SGHVS and FQNEAQ. Unmatched junction bases numbered 10, after V lost 5 bases and J lost 2 bases. This CDR3 has 16 residues. This CDR3 reads CASSHGAIAGAYEQYF. The CDR3 region has the DNA TGTGCCAGCAGCCACGGAGCTATAGCGGGAGCCTACGAGCAGTACTTC.

On this clonotype: With a much larger clone just one base away, this may be a read error. V usage is TRBV11-1 and J usage is TRBJ2-1, with a possible D match to TRBD2 (6 bases). V was shortened by 4 bases and J by 8 bases, with 12 bases between the two germline ends. Germline V gene lookup returns CDR1 SGHAT and CDR2 FQDESV (reference sequence). The CDR3 is 13 residues long. In nucleotides, the CDR3 is TGTGCCAGCAGCTGGGGACGGGGGTATGAGCAGTTCTTC. Translation gives CASSWGRGYEQFF.

The chain joins TRBV6-2 or TRBV6-3 to TRBJ2-1; 12 bases agree with TRBD2. Per the germline V gene, CDR1 is MNHEY and CDR2 is SVGEGT. The J segment lost 5 bases and the V segment lost 0 bases, leaving 2 bases of the junction unmatched. This CDR3 spans 16 amino acids. CDR3 sequence reads: CASSYSGLAGNNEQFF. The CDR3 nucleotides read TGTGCCAGCAGTTACTCGGGACTAGCGGGTAACAATGAGCAGTTCTTC.

The chain uses TRBV7-9 and TRBJ2-1, with 15 bases that match TRBD2. The germline CDR1 and CDR2 sequences are SEHNR and FQNEAQ (reference sequence). The CDR3 runs to 19 residues. J was trimmed by 0 bases and V by 5 bases; bases with no gene match: 8. For the CDR3, the DNA is TGTGCCAGCAGCCCAACCGGACTAGCGGGAGGGCGCTCCTACAATGAGCAGTTCTTC. Amino acids: CASSPTGLAGGRSYNEQFF.

The V and J genes are TRBV10-3 and TRBJ2-5, with D tentatively TRBD1 (8 bases). This CDR3 has 14 residues. Per germline, CDR1 ENHRY and CDR2 SYGVKD. Trimming stripped 6 bases from V and 11 bases from J, with 22 bases between. The CDR3 nucleotides read TGTGCCATCAGGAGTGGACAGGGAGGGGATGAGCAGTACTTC. Its translation is CAIRSGQGGDEQYF.

Notes on this clonotype: It may be a read error: a sequence one base away is much more abundant. The V call is TRBV4-1, the J call TRBJ2-5, with D hard to call. This CDR3 contains 13 residues. V was clipped by 1 base and J by 11 bases, with 14 bases between them. The germline gives CDR1 MGHRA, CDR2 YSYEKL. Here the CDR3 reads CASSQGQGYKQYF. The CDR3 nucleotides are TGCGCCAGCAGCCAAGGGCAAGGATACAAGCAGTACTTC.

This clonotype has just a few counts. The chain recombines TRBV20-1 with TRBJ2-3; TRBD2 agrees at 10 bases. Germline V CDR1 and CDR2: DFQATT, SNEGSKA (reference sequence). The trim removed 0 bases at V and 6 bases at J, leaving 9 bases unmatched. The CDR3 spans 16 residues. CDR3 in amino acids: CSARDSSGRSQDTQYF. The CDR3 bases are TGCAGTGCTAGAGATTCTAGCGGGAGATCCCAGGATACGCAGTATTTT.